These 20 T cell receptor beta chains were all obtained from the same sample, sequenced in a study of blood T cells in healthy people across ages. The authors ran a second PCR of about 7 to 12 cycles using a sample-barcoded 5' primer and a J-beta primer mix. Via MiXCR, TCRdb re-called the 5' RACE reads, giving one row per CDR3 protein. The sample lists about 1.5 million distinct CDR3 sequences, about 45% occurring once. Specimen: blood. The receptors originated from a woman under 30 in good health.

The J gene is TRBJ1-6, the V gene TRBV7-3; 9 nucleotides align to TRBD1. CDR3 length: 15 residues. After removal of 5 bases from V and 8 bases from J, the junction contained 7 bases not matched to a gene. The germline V gene has CDR1 SGHTA and CDR2 FQGTGA. DNA of the CDR3: TGTGCCAGCAGCCCCACAGGGGGCGGATATTCACCCCTCCACTTT. This encodes CASSPTGGGYSPLHF.

This clonotype was recorded at least ten times. The chain has TRBV9 and TRBJ2-5, with D unclear. Trimming cost V 2 bases and J 3 bases, with 8 bases left between them. The CDR3 runs 13 residues. The germline gives CDR1 SGDLS, CDR2 YYNGEE. The CDR3 protein is CASSVQVEETQYF. The CDR3 region has the DNA TGTGCCAGCAGCGTTCAGGTCGAAGAGACCCAGTACTTC.

The rearrangement uses TRBV28 and TRBJ1-2, with 7 bases lining up with TRBD1. The CDR3 sequence is 17 residues long. V gave up 3 bases and J gave up 2 bases; unmatched junction bases: 12. Germline lookup yields CDR1 MDHEN and CDR2 SYDVKM. CDR3 sequence: CASSLRIGQALNYGYTF. The CDR3 nucleotides read TGTGCCAGCAGTTTGCGTATCGGACAGGCTTTGAACTATGGCTACACCTTC.

The chain recombines TRBV15 with TRBJ2-5; D may be TRBD2 (5 bases). Germline V gene sequence: CDR1 LNHNV, CDR2 YYDKDF (reference sequence). The CDR3 runs 14 residues. V was pared by 3 bases and J by 11 bases, with 19 bases between. The CDR3 is CATSRDPLVGEQYF. DNA for the CDR3: TGTGCCACCAGCAGGGACCCCCTGGTCGGGGAGCAGTACTTC.

This clonotype has a handful of counts. This sequence joins TRBV10-3 and TRBJ1-2; D possibly corresponds to TRBD1 (5 bases). CDR1 and CDR2 (germline): ENHRY, SYGVKD. V was shortened by 5 bases and J by 8 bases, with 21 bases between the two germline ends. The CDR3 totals 15 residues. The CDR3 is CAISWKQATASGYTF. CDR3 nucleotide sequence: TGTGCCATCAGTTGGAAACAGGCGACGGCTTCCGGCTACACCTTC.

This clonotype was observed a few times. This chain joins TRBV27 and TRBJ2-7, with a possible D match to TRBD1 (6 bases). Looked up from germline, CDR1 is MNHEY and CDR2 is SMNVEV (reference sequence). V gave up 3 bases and J gave up 1 base, with 10 bases separating them. The CDR3 has 14 amino acids. The CDR3 sequence is CASSLRGYSYEQYF. In DNA, the CDR3 is TGTGCCAGCAGTTTGAGGGGGTATTCCTACGAGCAGTACTTC.

This clonotype was counted a few times. The chain is built from TRBV29-1 and TRBJ1-1, with D possibly matching TRBD1 (5 bases). Trimming removed 5 bases from V and 4 bases from J, with 14 bases in between. The V gene's germline CDR1 is SQVTM and CDR2 ANQGSEA. The CDR3 loop spans 13 amino acids. The DNA for the CDR3 is TGCAGCGTTCAAGGGGCAAGGGCCACTGAAGCTTTCTTT. Protein sequence: CSVQGARATEAFF.

This chain uses TRBV20-1 with TRBJ2-5; D gene unclear. V was pared by 5 bases and J by 0 bases, with 13 bases between. The CDR3 extends over 14 amino acids. Looked up from germline, CDR1 is DFQATT and CDR2 is SNEGSKA (reference sequence). CDR3 residues: CSASVYGNQETQYF. CDR3 coding DNA: TGCAGTGCTTCGGTCTATGGGAACCAAGAGACCCAGTACTTC.

This sequence joins TRBV15 and TRBJ2-1; D possibly corresponds to TRBD2 (6 bases). CDR1 and CDR2 from the germline V gene are LNHNV and YYDKDF (reference sequence). The CDR3 consists of 14 residues. Trimming took 0 bases from V and 6 from J, leaving 9 bases between them. The CDR3 nucleotides are TGTGCCACCAGCAGAGATAAACTAGCCAATGAGCAGTTCTTC. It codes for CATSRDKLANEQFF.

The chain employs TRBV4-3 and TRBJ2-2; D ambiguous. This CDR3 has 13 residues. The germline V and J ends were trimmed by 4 bases and 6 bases, with 9 bases remaining between them. Germline V gene data show CDR1 as LGHNA and CDR2 as YSLEER. In DNA form, the CDR3 reads TGCGCCAGCAGCCGAGGTGTGTCCGGGGAGCTGTTTTTT. It yields the protein CASSRGVSGELFF.

The rearrangement joins TRBV5-1 to TRBJ2-1; weak D call: TRBD1 (6 bases). The CDR3 loop spans 13 amino acids. The germline V and J ends were trimmed by 4 bases and 9 bases, with 14 bases remaining between them. Germline lookup yields CDR1 SGHRS and CDR2 YFSETQ. CDR3 protein: CASSVGADIEQFF. The CDR3 coding sequence is TGCGCCAGCAGCGTGGGGGCTGACATTGAGCAGTTCTTC.

The chain carries TRBV7-2 and TRBJ2-3; TRBD2 matches 10 bases. This CDR3 region has 17 residues. The trim removed 1 base at V and 5 bases at J, leaving 9 bases unmatched. From germline, CDR1 is SGHTA and CDR2 FQGNSA. In DNA, the CDR3 is TGTGCCAGCAGCTTAGTCAGCGGGGGGGCGTTGAAAGATACGCAGTATTTT. Encoded protein: CASSLVSGGALKDTQYF.

The chain recombines TRBV28 with TRBJ2-5; tentatively, D is TRBD1 (6 bases). From germline, CDR1 is MDHEN and CDR2 SYDVKM. Trimming took off 5 bases at V and 11 bases at J, with 24 bases between the two ends. The CDR3 length is 15 residues. CDR3 sequence reads: CASSLIAQGIREQYF. CDR3 DNA: TGTGCCAGCAGTCTAATCGCACAGGGTATCCGTGAGCAGTACTTC.

This clonotype was seen more than once but under ten times. The CDR3 DNA follows: TGTGCCAGCAGCATCCGGGGCACCGTCTATGGCTACACCTTC. It codes for CASSIRGTVYGYTF. V gene TRBV27 combines with J gene TRBJ1-2, with D possibly matching TRBD1 (5 bases). Germline V lookup: CDR1 MNHEY, CDR2 SMNVEV (reference sequence). The CDR3 is 14 residues long. Trimming pared 6 bases from V and 4 bases from J, leaving 15 bases between.

This clonotype was detected a few times. V gene TRBV20-1 combines with J gene TRBJ2-5, with 7 bases identical to TRBD1. The CDR3 runs 12 residues. The germline gives CDR1 DFQATT, CDR2 SNEGSKA (reference sequence). V was clipped by 8 bases and J by 5 bases; unmatched bases: 8. CDR3 bases: TGCAGTCCAAAAGGGGGCTATGAGACCCAGTACTTC. This gives the protein CSPKGGYETQYF.

This chain uses TRBV20-1 with TRBJ1-1; TRBD1 might be the D (6 bases). V lost 4 bases to trimming and J lost 1 base, with 19 bases between them. Germline V CDR1 and CDR2: DFQATT, SNEGSKA (reference sequence). This CDR3 is 16 amino acids long. CDR3: CSAKRASGTRNTEAFF. The DNA for the CDR3 is TGCAGTGCTAAACGTGCGTCCGGGACAAGGAACACTGAAGCTTTCTTT.

A few counts support this clonotype. Germline and junction disagree at one end, which may indicate a read error. The CDR3 loop reads CASSRNVGYGYTF. The DNA of the CDR3 is TGTGCCAGCAGCCGGAATGTGGGCTATGGGTACACCTTC. V and J are TRBV7-2 and TRBJ1-2; D uncertain. CDR1 and CDR2 from the germline V gene are SGHTA and FQGNSA. The CDR3 has 13 residues.

This chain joins TRBV9 and TRBJ2-3; D unresolved. Trimming shortened V by 2 bases and J by 2 bases, and 3 bases separated the two germline ends. The CDR3 has 12 residues. Looked up from germline, CDR1 is SGDLS and CDR2 is YYNGEE. The CDR3 coding sequence is TGTGCCAGCAGCGTCCACACAGATACGCAGTATTTT. Translation: CASSVHTDTQYF.

The CDR3 DNA sequence: TGTGCCAGCAGCAAACCTGGAGGTGATGGCTACACCTTC. As protein: CASSKPGGDGYTF. The J gene is TRBJ1-2, the V gene TRBV21-1. TRBV21-1 has pseudogene status. The CDR3 consists of 13 residues.

This clonotype was seen a few times. J is TRBJ1-2 and V is TRBV5-6, with 9 bases that match TRBD1. Germline V lookup: CDR1 SGHDT, CDR2 YYEEEE. The ends lost 2 bases at V and 2 bases at J; junction bases unmatched: 4. The CDR3 contains 15 residues. CDR3 bases: TGTGCCAGCAGCTTTTTGACAGGGGGGAACTATGGCTACACCTTC. It translates to CASSFLTGGNYGYTF.